Following are 15 T cell receptor beta chains from one sample sequenced in a study of molecular identifiers for immune sequencing clone quantification. In TCRdb, the PCR reads were re-called with MiXCR into one record per CDR3 protein. The data contain more than 450,000 distinct CDR3 sequences, 25% of them singletons. The sequencing input was naive CD8+ T cells from blood, with Jurkat cell RNA spiked in. The subset here: FACS-sorted CD8+CD4-CCR7+CD45RA+ naive T cells. These receptors were collected from a human donor in good health. Some libraries in this study had Jurkat cell RNA spiked in.

The V gene is TRBV5-1, the J gene TRBJ2-6, with D unclear. V was shortened by 0 bases and J by 0 bases, with 10 bases between the two germline ends. The CDR3 has 17 residues. The germline V gene encodes CDR1 SGHRS and CDR2 YFSETQ. CDR3 region: CASSLDLGNSGANVLTF. For the CDR3, the DNA is TGCGCCAGCAGCTTGGATCTAGGAAACTCTGGGGCCAACGTCCTGACTTTC.

This rearrangement joins TRBV3-1 to TRBJ2-5, with 8 bases aligning to TRBD1. This CDR3 has 13 residues. V trimming: 4 bases; J trimming: 4 bases; junction bases outside the gene matches: 2. The germline CDR1 and CDR2 sequences are LGHDT and YNNKEL (reference sequence). The CDR3 region is CASSRTGTETQYF. The CDR3 nucleotides read TGTGCCAGCAGCCGGACAGGGACAGAGACCCAGTACTTC.

V and J are TRBV5-6 and TRBJ1-1, with no clear D. Trimming took off 0 bases at V and 11 bases at J, with 11 bases between the two ends. Per germline, CDR1 SGHDT and CDR2 YYEEEE. This CDR3 is 12 amino acids long. CDR3 residues: CASSLDAGMAFF. CDR3 nucleotide sequence: TGTGCCAGCAGCTTGGACGCGGGGATGGCTTTCTTT.

This CDR3 is CASSFAGSGNTIYF. The CDR3 DNA follows: TGTGCCAGCAGCTTCGCGGGCTCTGGAAACACCATATATTTT. This rearrangement joins TRBV7-9 to TRBJ1-3, with D hard to call. Germline values: CDR1 SEHNR, CDR2 FQNEAQ (reference sequence). CDR3 length equals 14 residues. Trimming stripped 3 bases from V and 0 bases from J, with 6 bases between.

This clonotype was counted between two and nine times. The rearrangement links TRBV15 to TRBJ2-7; no definite D call. Trimming took off 0 bases at V and 5 bases at J, with 8 bases between the two ends. In germline, CDR1 is LNHNV, CDR2 YYDKDF (reference sequence). The CDR3 contains 13 residues. The CDR3 protein is CATSRDRADEQYF. The CDR3, as DNA: TGTGCCACCAGCAGAGATAGGGCAGACGAGCAGTACTTC.

This clonotype was picked up a small number of times. The genes are TRBV27 and TRBJ2-3; D is unresolved. V lost 2 bases, J lost 5 bases, and 5 bases lay in between. Looked up from germline, CDR1 is MNHEY and CDR2 is SMNVEV (reference sequence). This CDR3 region has 12 residues. CDR3 loop: CASSLRKDTQYF. In DNA form, the CDR3 reads TGTGCCAGCAGTTTAAGGAAAGATACGCAGTATTTT.

This clonotype has only a few counts. This sequence joins TRBV6-2 or TRBV6-3 and TRBJ1-5, with 7 bases that match TRBD1. There are 15 residues in the CDR3. V gave up 4 bases and J gave up 6 bases; unmatched junction bases: 9. Germline V gene data show CDR1 as MNHEY and CDR2 as SVGEGT. The CDR3, as DNA: TGTGCCAGCAGTTCCGGGACAGTCAACGGTCAGCCCCAGCATTTT. Its protein is CASSSGTVNGQPQHF.

This clonotype was seen only a few times. The chain uses TRBV7-9 and TRBJ1-5, with 7 bases lining up with TRBD1. From germline, CDR1 is SEHNR and CDR2 FQNEAQ (reference sequence). V trimming: 5 bases; J trimming: 3 bases; junction bases outside the gene matches: 7. This CDR3 contains 15 residues. The CDR3 region is CASSTGTVANQPQHF. CDR3 DNA: TGTGCCAGCAGCACGGGGACAGTTGCCAATCAGCCCCAGCATTTT.

This clonotype has just a few counts. This chain connects TRBV6-1 to TRBJ1-5; D is ambiguous. Looked up from germline, CDR1 is MNHNS and CDR2 is SASEGT. Trimming took off 1 base at V and 3 bases at J, with 13 bases between the two ends. The CDR3 sequence is 16 residues long. CDR3 amino acids: CASSEVAPPYNQPQHF. The CDR3 nucleotides read TGTGCCAGCAGTGAAGTCGCCCCTCCGTACAATCAGCCCCAGCATTTT.

The genes are TRBV13 and TRBJ2-7, with 9 positions matching TRBD2. Germline V gene lookup returns CDR1 PRHDT and CDR2 FYEKMQ (reference sequence). V shed 4 bases and J 0 bases; nucleotides not matched to a gene: 4. This CDR3 contains 15 residues. Written as DNA, the CDR3 is TGTGCCAGCAGCTGGCGGGGGGGAAACTCCTACGAGCAGTACTTC. Encoded protein: CASSWRGGNSYEQYF.

For the CDR3, the DNA is TGTGCCAGCAGCGTAGGGTCCAGCGGGATCTCCTACGAGCAGTACTTC. This sequence encodes CASSVGSSGISYEQYF. The rearrangement uses TRBV9 and TRBJ2-7, with TRBD2 identical over 7 bases. Germline CDR1 is SGDLS and CDR2 is YYNGEE. The CDR3 is 16 residues long. The trim removed 0 bases at V and 0 bases at J, leaving 6 bases unmatched.

This clonotype was seen a few times. The chain employs TRBV7-9 and TRBJ1-4, with TRBD1 matching 8 bases. J gave up 8 bases and V 2 bases, and 13 bases lay outside the gene matches. CDR3 length equals 17 residues. The germline CDR1 and CDR2 sequences are SEHNR and FQNEAQ (reference sequence). CDR3 amino acids: CASSLTPGQGGDEKLFF. CDR3 DNA sequence: TGTGCCAGCAGCTTAACCCCCGGACAGGGTGGCGACGAAAAACTGTTTTTT.

This clonotype was seen ten or more times. The rearrangement joins TRBV29-1 to TRBJ1-5; possible D gene TRBD1, 5 bases. CDR3 length: 14 residues. The V gene's germline CDR1 is SQVTM and CDR2 ANQGSEA. V was pared by 2 bases and J by 1 base, with 9 bases between. The CDR3 loop reads CSVESGDSNQPQHF. In DNA form, the CDR3 reads TGCAGCGTTGAATCCGGGGACAGCAATCAGCCCCAGCATTTT.

This clonotype was observed many times. The chain combines TRBV20-1 with TRBJ2-3; D is perhaps TRBD2 (5 bases). The CDR3 extends over 14 amino acids. Per the germline V gene, CDR1 is DFQATT and CDR2 is SNEGSKA (reference sequence). Trimming left V 6 bases short and J 5 bases short, with 18 bases between. The CDR3 region has the DNA TGCAGTGCCCGCGAACGGGGTTTGAGAGATACGCAGTATTTT. It is translated as CSARERGLRDTQYF.

This clonotype was observed a few times. This sequence joins TRBV11-2 and TRBJ2-1; 8 positions match TRBD2. Germline CDR1 SGHAT, CDR2 FQNNGV. There are 15 residues in the CDR3. V shed 4 bases and J 6 bases; nucleotides not matched to a gene: 8. The CDR3 nucleotides read TGTGCCAGCAGCTACTTCCAAGCGGGAGTCAATGAGCAGTTCTTC. It is translated as CASSYFQAGVNEQFF.